This TCR beta chain originates from a study of blood T cell repertoires in COVID-19 (dated by TCRdb to 2020 to 2022). Regarding the study in general: Samples from collaborators originated in the United States, Italy and Spain and spanned both the acute and convalescent phases of COVID-19. The material from the prospective study consisted of cDNA or gDNA derived from T cells, B-cell-depleted T cells, or PBMCs. The samples were drawn from the first 160 participants of the ongoing ImmuneRACE study and from some 1,300 subjects provided by 6 global collaborators. Deeply sampled blood TCRbeta repertoires from subjects exposed to, actively infected with, or recovered from COVID-19 were included in the dataset. A de-identified subject ID, COVID-19 status, age in years and sex were almost always included in the sample metadata. Where available, HLA class I and class II types were taken from metadata supplied by the sample provider and were not determined by assay-based typing. A freely available public database, intended as a resource for researchers studying the immune response to SARS-CoV-2, is where the repertoires were released. The study at large found these results: Clinical and demographic metadata were provided uncurated, with the amount varying by source and participant.

As to this clone: The specificity of this receptor is unknown. No base-level quality is on record; no much larger clone is a single base apart.

TCRbeta CDR3 regions were amplified from genomic DNA using the immunoSEQ Assay, a bias-controlled multiplex PCR. On the study's bioinformatics: Nucleated cell counts per sample were estimated from amplification of reference gene primers within the assay. Sequence reads were collapsed and filtered to measure the absolute abundance of every unique TCRbeta CDR3 rearrangement. For each sample, productive Simpson clonality was calculated as the square root of Simpson's diversity index over productive rearrangements. Held by TCRdb, this immuneACCESS table contains in-frame sequences only and omits some clones. Under half of the omission traces to an unresolved V gene where checked; the cause of the rest is unknown. Clone size and the V and J calls come from that table; the DNA yielded D and trimming. The sample profile shows 250,000 to 350,000 clones; around 85% of them were found once. The ten largest clones capture about 4% of the sample.

V loses 0 bases, J loses 0 bases, and the germline ends lie 23 bases apart. The germline V gene encodes CDR1 SGHRS and CDR2 YFSETQ. Reading from cysteine to phenylalanine, the CDR3 counts 20 amino acids. CDR3 DNA only is kept here, 60 bases in frame from base 1. Collaborating institutions collected whole blood in K2EDTA tubes following their own protocols. For TCRbeta analysis, collaborators shipped samples in one of three forms: frozen whole blood, isolated PBMCs, or DNA extracted from either of those sample types. The receptor's source is a woman aged 50 to 65 with active or convalescent COVID-19. The chain is encoded by TRBV5-1 joined to TRBJ2-3; too little of a D gene remains to name it. Source material: peripheral blood. The CDR3 here reads CASSLAGISAGRSSTDTQYF. The sequenced DNA: TGCGCCAGCAGCTTGGCAGGTATTTCAGCAGGAAGATCTAGCACAGATACGCAGTATTTT.